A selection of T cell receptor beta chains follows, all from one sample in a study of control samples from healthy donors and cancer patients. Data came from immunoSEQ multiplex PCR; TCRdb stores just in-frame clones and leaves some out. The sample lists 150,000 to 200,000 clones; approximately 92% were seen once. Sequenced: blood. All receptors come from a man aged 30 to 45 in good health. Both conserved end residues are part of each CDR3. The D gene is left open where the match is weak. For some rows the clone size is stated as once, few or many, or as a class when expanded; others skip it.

CASSQLDWYNEQFF,TGTGCCAGCAGCCAGTTGGACTGGTACAATGAGCAGTTCTTC,TRBV3-1/TRBV3-2,-,-,TRBJ2-1
CASSQESLAEAFF,TGTGCCAGCAGCCAAGAGTCGTTAGCTGAAGCTTTCTTT,TRBV16,-,-,TRBJ1-1
CASSYLVGNTIYF,TGTGCCAGCAGCTATCTGGTTGGAAACACCATATATTTT,TRBV5-8,-,-,TRBJ1-3
CASSQDGGPEAFF,TGTGCCAGCAGCCAAGATGGGGGTCCTGAAGCTTTCTTT,TRBV14,-,-,TRBJ1-1
CAISGLQGAYEQYF,TGTGCCATCAGTGGCTTACAGGGGGCGTACGAGCAGTACTTC,TRBV10-3,TRBD1,-,TRBJ2-7
CASSQDSRGKQYF,TGTGCCAGCAGCCAAGATAGCAGGGGGAAGCAGTATTTT,TRBV3-1/TRBV3-2,TRBD1,-,TRBJ2-3
CATSGRGNEQFF,TGTGCCACCAGCGGCAGGGGGAATGAGCAGTTCTTC,TRBV15,TRBD1,-,TRBJ2-1
CASSIGGTHDGYTF,TGTGCCAGTAGTATAGGTGGGACACATGATGGCTACACCTTC,TRBV19,-,-,TRBJ1-2
CASSPRGGPSTDTQYF,TGTGCCAGCAGCCCCCGGGGGGGGCCTAGCACAGATACGCAGTATTTT,TRBV6-2/TRBV6-3,TRBD2,-,TRBJ2-3
CAWSVSGGDSGNTIYF,TGTGCCTGGAGTGTTTCCGGCGGAGACTCTGGAAACACCATATATTTT,TRBV30,-,once,TRBJ1-3
CASSSLGGLSSYNEQFF,TGTGCCAGCAGCTCACTCGGTGGACTGAGCTCCTACAATGAGCAGTTCTTC,TRBV9,-,-,TRBJ2-1
CASSLRGSLLQEKLFF,TGTGCCAGCAGTTTGCGGGGGTCCCTTCTCCAGGAAAAACTGTTTTTT,TRBV27,-,-,TRBJ1-4
CASSEGQGAFNEQFF,TGTGCCAGCAGTGAAGGACAGGGGGCGTTCAATGAGCAGTTCTTC,TRBV6-1,TRBD1,-,TRBJ2-1
CASSTRDYNNEQFF,TGTGCCAGCAGTACCCGGGACTACAACAATGAGCAGTTCTTC,TRBV6-5,TRBD2,-,TRBJ2-1
CASRDQGMNQPQHF,TGTGCCAGCAGGGATCAGGGGATGAATCAGCCCCAGCATTTT,TRBV27,-,-,TRBJ1-5
CASSLQGNEQYF,TGCGCCAGCAGCCTACAGGGTAACGAGCAGTACTTC,TRBV5-1,-,-,TRBJ2-7
CASSPWTGGGEQYF,TGTGCCAGCAGCCCTTGGACAGGGGGCGGCGAGCAGTACTTC,TRBV27,TRBD1,-,TRBJ2-7
CASRWETGELFF,TGTGCCAGCAGATGGGAGACCGGGGAGCTGTTTTTT,TRBV2,-,-,TRBJ2-2
CASSPRGTGELFF,TGTGCCAGCTCACCCAGGGGCACCGGGGAGCTGTTTTTT,TRBV18,-,-,TRBJ2-2
CASSYSGTASPYGYTF,TGTGCCAGCAGTTACTCCGGGACGGCGTCTCCCTATGGCTACACCTTC,TRBV6-2/TRBV6-3,-,-,TRBJ1-2
CASSLEWGASTEAFF,TGCGCCAGCAGCTTGGAATGGGGGGCGAGCACTGAAGCTTTCTTT,TRBV5-1,-,once,TRBJ1-1
CASSLAGAAVSYEQYF,TGTGCCAGCAGCTTAGCGGGGGCAGCCGTCTCCTACGAGCAGTACTTC,TRBV7-8,-,-,TRBJ2-7
CASSSGTTDTQYF,TGCGCCAGCAGCTCTGGGACTACAGATACGCAGTATTTT,TRBV5-1,-,-,TRBJ2-3
CATGEAGNTIYF,TGTGCCACTGGGGAGGCTGGAAACACCATATATTTT,TRBV19,-,-,TRBJ1-3